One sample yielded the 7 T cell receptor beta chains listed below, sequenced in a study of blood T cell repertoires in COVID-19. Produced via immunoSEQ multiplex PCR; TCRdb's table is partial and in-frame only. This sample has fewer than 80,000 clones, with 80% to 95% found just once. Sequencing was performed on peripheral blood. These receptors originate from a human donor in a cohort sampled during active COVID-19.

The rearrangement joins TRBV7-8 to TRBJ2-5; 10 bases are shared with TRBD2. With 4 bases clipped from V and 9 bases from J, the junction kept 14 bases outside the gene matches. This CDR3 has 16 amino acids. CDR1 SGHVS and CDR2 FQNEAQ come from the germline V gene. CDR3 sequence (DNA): TGTGCCAGCAGCTCTTCCCCCAGCGGGAGCGGGGGGGCCCAGTACTTC. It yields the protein CASSSSPSGSGGAQYF.

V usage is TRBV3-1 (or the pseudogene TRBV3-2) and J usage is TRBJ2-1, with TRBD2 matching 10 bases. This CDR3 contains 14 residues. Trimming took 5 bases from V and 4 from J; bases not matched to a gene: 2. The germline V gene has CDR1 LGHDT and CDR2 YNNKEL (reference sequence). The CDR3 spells CASSKRGGYNEQFF. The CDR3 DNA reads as TGTGCCAGCAGCAAGCGGGGGGGATACAATGAGCAGTTCTTC.

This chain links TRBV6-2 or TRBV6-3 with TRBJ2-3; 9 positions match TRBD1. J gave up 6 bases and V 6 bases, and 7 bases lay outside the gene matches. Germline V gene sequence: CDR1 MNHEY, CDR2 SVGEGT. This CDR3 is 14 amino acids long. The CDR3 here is CASSLHGTGDTQYF. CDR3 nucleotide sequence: TGTGCCAGCAGCCTCCATGGGACAGGGGATACGCAGTATTTT.

The CDR3 protein is CASSLAGLADYQETQYF. CDR3 in DNA: TGTGCCAGCAGCTTAGCGGGACTAGCGGACTACCAAGAGACCCAGTACTTC. The genes are TRBV7-2 and TRBJ2-5, with 11 bases fitting TRBD2. The CDR3 is made up of 17 amino acids. Unmatched junction bases numbered 3, after V lost 0 bases and J lost 0 bases. CDR1 is SGHTA and CDR2 is FQGNSA in the germline V gene.

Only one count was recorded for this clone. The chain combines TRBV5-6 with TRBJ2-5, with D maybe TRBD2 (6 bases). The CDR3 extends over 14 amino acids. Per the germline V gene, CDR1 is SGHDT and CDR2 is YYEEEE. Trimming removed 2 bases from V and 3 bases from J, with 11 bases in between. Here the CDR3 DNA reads TGTGCCAGCAGCTTTGGGACTTCGGAAGAGACCCAGTACTTC. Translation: CASSFGTSEETQYF.

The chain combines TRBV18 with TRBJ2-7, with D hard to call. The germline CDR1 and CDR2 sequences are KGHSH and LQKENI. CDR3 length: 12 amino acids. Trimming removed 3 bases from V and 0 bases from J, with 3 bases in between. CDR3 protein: CASSPYSYEQYF. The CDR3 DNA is TGTGCCAGCTCACCCTACTCCTACGAGCAGTACTTC.

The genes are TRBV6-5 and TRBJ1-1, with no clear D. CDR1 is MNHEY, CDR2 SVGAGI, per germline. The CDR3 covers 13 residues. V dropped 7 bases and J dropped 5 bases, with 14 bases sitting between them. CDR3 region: CASNRWGETEAFF. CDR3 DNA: TGTGCCAGCAACCGATGGGGAGAGACTGAAGCTTTCTTT.